Below, one TCR beta chain is given with its context. What it binds is not known. V was cut by 1 base and J by 1 base, with 4 bases left in between. The CDR3 has 13 residues. Germline CDR1 and CDR2: SGHNT and YENEEA. The sample comes from a study of graft-versus-host responses after intestinal transplantation. Study background: Each transplant was multivisceral, liver-intestinal, or isolated intestinal. All of the recipients had induction that used anti-thymocyte globulin, then tacrolimus and steroids for 2 to 3 years.

The repertoire was sequenced with immunoSEQ multiplex PCR; TCRdb's copy has only in-frame clones and lacks some. Counted here are tens of thousands of clones, about 93% occurring once; the ten biggest clones make up approximately 2%. Study outcomes and limitations: Patients who carried graft-donor T cell macrochimerism also had high graft-versus-host to host-versus-graft clonal ratios in their allografts.

This TCR was sampled from a human donor who received an intestinal transplant. The sequencing used unstimulated CD8+ T cells sorted from spleen or lymph node cells, collected before intestinal transplant. This chain connects TRBV11-3 to TRBJ1-1, with D unresolved. In nucleotides, the CDR3 is TGTGCCAGCAGCTTAGCCGGGAACACTGAAGCTTTCTTT. Its translation: CASSLAGNTEAFF. The entire variable domain, with the rest obtained from reference TRBV11-3 and TRBJ1-1, is as follows: EAGVVQSPRYKIIEKKQPVAFWCNPISGHNTLYWYLQNLGQGPELLIRYENEEAVDDSQLPKDRFSAERLKGVDSTLKIQPAELGDSAVYLCASSLAGNTEAFFGQGTRLTVV.